Below, 21 T cell receptor beta chains from the same sample are listed, as sequenced in a study of cytomegalovirus exposure and HLA in healthy donors. The PCR employed 60 Vbeta primers together with 13 Jbeta primers. The method was immunoSEQ multiplex PCR; TCRdb's version includes in-frame clones alone and lacks a portion of them. The sample lists 200,000 or so clones, approximately 78% occurring once. The sample comprised PBMCs. The receptors here all came from a woman between 40 and 50 years old in good health and CMV-seronegative.

This clone was observed a handful of times. V usage is TRBV27 and J usage is TRBJ1-2; the D gene is possibly TRBD1 (5 bases). This CDR3 has 14 amino acids. Germline CDR1 MNHEY, CDR2 SMNVEV (reference sequence). With 0 bases removed from V and 8 bases from J, the gap between germline ends came to 13 bases. The CDR3 bases are TGTGCCAGCAGTTTATCTTACCCGCAGGGCGGCTACACCTTC. This sequence encodes CASSLSYPQGGYTF.

The CDR3, as DNA: TGTGCCAGCAGCTACGCATCGGGAGGGCCCTACGAGCAGTACTTC. This encodes CASSYASGGPYEQYF. V and J are TRBV7-3 and TRBJ2-7, with 8 bases fitting TRBD2. The germline V gene has CDR1 SGHTA and CDR2 FQGTGA. The CDR3 contains 15 residues. J was trimmed by 2 bases and V by 4 bases; bases with no gene match: 7.

The rearrangement joins TRBV6-4 to TRBJ2-2, with D perhaps TRBD2 (6 bases). Between the trimmed V and J ends, which lost 4 bases and 4 bases, there was a span of 16 bases. Germline V CDR1 and CDR2: MRHNA, SNTAGT. The CDR3 sequence is 16 residues long. This CDR3 reads CASSAYLSGSTGELFF. CDR3 nucleotide sequence: TGTGCCAGCAGTGCCTATCTGAGCGGGTCCACCGGGGAGCTGTTTTTT.

The sample holds one count of this clone. The chain combines TRBV7-2 with TRBJ1-5, with 9 bases identical to TRBD1. This CDR3 has 14 residues. J lost 9 bases, V lost 5 bases, and 8 bases had no gene match. Germline CDR1 reads SGHTA; CDR2 reads FQGNSA. The CDR3 is CASSPWTGDGPQHF. The CDR3 coding sequence is TGTGCCAGCAGCCCTTGGACAGGGGATGGGCCCCAGCATTTT.

The CDR3 here is CAISIGQGAGEQYF. The DNA of the CDR3 is TGTGCCATCAGCATTGGACAGGGGGCCGGCGAGCAGTACTTC. The chain recombines TRBV10-3 with TRBJ2-7; 11 bases fit TRBD1. The CDR3 has 14 residues. Germline V CDR1 and CDR2: ENHRY, SYGVKD. The V gene end was trimmed by 6 bases and the J gene end by 6 bases; junction bases not matched to a gene: 7.

This chain joins TRBV12-5 and TRBJ1-2; 7 nucleotides line up with TRBD1. The CDR3 sequence is 15 residues long. Losses at the gene ends were 5 bases for V and 2 bases for J; bases not matched to a gene: 8. Germline V CDR1 and CDR2: LGHNT, FRNRAP. Here the CDR3 DNA reads TGTGCTAGTGGTGTTATCACGACAGGGAACTATGGCTACACCTTC. Protein product: CASGVITTGNYGYTF.

The CDR3 DNA reads as TGTGCCAGCCAACAGGGGGCTCCGATAGTAGGGGTTGCTGGCTACACCTTC. Residues: CASQQGAPIVGVAGYTF. The rearrangement uses TRBV27 and TRBJ1-2; TRBD1 matches at 9 bases. Trimming cost V 8 bases and J 7 bases; bases outside gene matches: 20. This CDR3 contains 17 residues. The germline CDR1 and CDR2 sequences are MNHEY and SMNVEV (reference sequence).

The chain combines TRBV5-1 with TRBJ2-1, with 8 bases lining up with TRBD2. CDR1 and CDR2 (germline): SGHRS, YFSETQ. Germline trimming cut 6 bases from V and 9 bases from J; bases unmatched to any gene: 11. CDR3 length: 14 residues. Here the CDR3 DNA reads TGCGCCAGCAAGTTGCAAGCGGGAGACGCTGAGCAGTTCTTC. Translated, it gives CASKLQAGDAEQFF.

This clone appeared a single time. The V call is TRBV25-1, the J call TRBJ2-2; D is ambiguous. Germline V lookup: CDR1 MGHDK, CDR2 SYGVNS. This CDR3 contains 16 residues. V was cut by 0 bases and J by 2 bases, with 10 bases left in between. In nucleotides, the CDR3 is TGTGCCAGCAGTGAATACCAAACTTTTAACACCGGGGAGCTGTTTTTT. Protein product: CASSEYQTFNTGELFF.

This rearrangement joins TRBV7-8 to TRBJ2-5; D remains ambiguous. The V gene's germline CDR1 is SGHVS and CDR2 FQNEAQ. The V end was cut by 5 bases, the J end by 5 bases, with 9 bases between. This CDR3 is 12 amino acids long. CDR3 region: CASSPPRETQYF. The CDR3 DNA sequence: TGTGCCAGCAGCCCCCCCCGGGAGACCCAGTACTTC.

The V and J genes are TRBV7-2 and TRBJ2-3; 9 bases map to TRBD2. V dropped 3 bases and J dropped 3; count of bases not matched to a gene: 7. Germline-derived CDR1 and CDR2 are SGHTA and FQGNSA. The CDR3 contains 16 residues. CDR3 sequence (DNA): TGTGCCAGCAGCTTCGGGGGCGGGAGGGCTACAGATACGCAGTATTTT. Its translation is CASSFGGGRATDTQYF.

The genes are TRBV28 and TRBJ1-5; D call uncertain. Trimming pared 8 bases from V and 9 bases from J, leaving 8 bases between. The CDR3 covers 10 residues. From germline, CDR1 is MDHEN and CDR2 SYDVKM. CDR3 coding DNA: TGTGCCAGCGGCCAACCGCCCCAGCATTTT. It is translated as CASGQPPQHF.

V usage is TRBV19 and J usage is TRBJ1-1; 7 nucleotides align to TRBD1. This CDR3 has 15 residues. Germline CDR1 is LNHDA and CDR2 is SQIVND (reference sequence). V lost 4 bases to trimming and J lost 4 bases; unmatched junction nucleotides: 9. CDR3 residues: CASSRGLTGPTEAFF. The DNA of the CDR3 is TGTGCCAGTAGTAGGGGGCTGACAGGGCCCACTGAAGCTTTCTTT.

This chain connects TRBV27 to TRBJ2-1; TRBD2 might be the D (6 bases). This CDR3 comprises 14 residues. In germline, CDR1 is MNHEY, CDR2 SMNVEV (reference sequence). With 6 bases removed from V and 10 bases from J, the gap between germline ends came to 19 bases. The CDR3 DNA sequence: TGTGCCAGCAGCTCCGGCCTGGGGAGCGGGGAGCAGTTCTTC. Its translation is CASSSGLGSGEQFF.

The V call is TRBV10-2, the J call TRBJ2-5; tentative D call: TRBD2 (5 bases). TRBJ2-7 explains the end of the DNA better; the J call may be wrong. Germline lookup yields CDR1 WSHSY and CDR2 SAAADI. The CDR3 length is 12 residues. The CDR3 loop reads CASSGTHYEQYF. CDR3 DNA: TGCGCCAGCAGTGGGACTCACTACGAGCAGTACTTC.

The genes are TRBV5-1 and TRBJ2-7, with 9 nucleotides matching TRBD2. V gave up 4 bases and J gave up 2 bases; unmatched junction bases: 7. CDR1 and CDR2 from the germline V gene are SGHRS and YFSETQ. There are 15 residues in the CDR3. The CDR3: CASSLTSGGPYEQYF. CDR3 DNA sequence: TGCGCCAGCAGCCTGACTAGCGGAGGCCCCTACGAGCAGTACTTC.

The chain has TRBV28 and TRBJ1-2; 7 positions match TRBD1. Germline lookup yields CDR1 MDHEN and CDR2 SYDVKM. V gave up 5 bases and J gave up 4 bases; unmatched junction bases: 10. This CDR3 contains 15 residues. CDR3 nucleotide sequence: TGTGCCAGCAGTCCTAGGACGGGACAGCTCTATGGCTACACCTTC. It specifies CASSPRTGQLYGYTF.

This clone appeared a single time. The chain joins TRBV9 to TRBJ1-6, with D tentatively TRBD1 (5 bases). CDR1 SGDLS and CDR2 YYNGEE come from the germline V gene. V was shortened by 0 bases and J by 9 bases, with 10 bases between the two germline ends. The CDR3 consists of 14 residues. CDR3 sequence reads: CASSVGGGTSPLHF. CDR3 DNA: TGTGCCAGCAGCGTAGGGGGAGGGACTTCACCCCTCCACTTT.

The chain links TRBV6-1 to TRBJ1-1, with D perhaps matching TRBD1 (6 bases). There are 14 residues in the CDR3. Between the trimmed V and J ends, which lost 4 bases and 8 bases, there was a span of 17 bases. The germline CDR1 and CDR2 sequences are MNHNS and SASEGT. CDR3 residues: CASSGLRRQDEAFF. The CDR3 nucleotides are TGTGCCAGCAGTGGCCTTAGAAGACAGGACGAAGCTTTCTTT.

This chain joins TRBV5-8 and TRBJ2-7, with TRBD2 matching over 9 bases. Trimming took 6 bases from V and 5 from J; bases not matched to a gene: 9. The CDR3 totals 14 residues. Germline V gene sequence: CDR1 SGHTS, CDR2 YDEGEE. CDR3 region: CASTPGLAGDEQYF. The CDR3 nucleotides read TGTGCCAGCACCCCGGGACTAGCTGGGGACGAGCAGTACTTC.

The chain uses TRBV28 and TRBJ1-5; TRBD1 is a possible D gene (5 bases). Trimming took off 1 base at V and 6 bases at J, with 13 bases between the two ends. The CDR3 runs to 15 residues. The germline CDR1 and CDR2 sequences are MDHEN and SYDVKM. CDR3 bases: TGTGCCAGCAGTTTATTTCCAGGGCCCAGTCAGCCCCAGCATTTT. It translates to CASSLFPGPSQPQHF.